The 21 T cell receptor beta chains below all came from one sample that was sequenced in a study of cytomegalovirus exposure and HLA in healthy donors. PCR employed 60 Vbeta and 13 Jbeta primers. Using immunoSEQ multiplex PCR, the repertoire was profiled, and TCRdb retains in-frame clones only, with some absent. The sample records some 110,000 clones, roughly 73% being singletons. The sequenced sample was PBMCs. These receptor sequences come from a man aged 60-69 years in good health and CMV-seropositive.

The genes are TRBV7-9 and TRBJ1-5, with 8 bases matching TRBD1. The CDR3 consists of 16 residues. Germline trimming cut 6 bases from V and 4 bases from J; bases unmatched to any gene: 11. Per the germline V gene, CDR1 is SEHNR and CDR2 is FQNEAQ (reference sequence). This CDR3 reads CASSSQFGDRNQPQHF. The CDR3 DNA reads TGTGCCAGCAGTTCTCAATTTGGGGACAGGAATCAGCCCCAGCATTTT.

The CDR3 region has the DNA TGCGCCAGCAGCTTGGGACAGGGGGCCGCTGCAGAGTACTTC. Protein product: CASSLGQGAAAEYF. The chain links TRBV5-1 to TRBJ2-7; 10 bases fit TRBD1. This CDR3 has 14 residues. The germline V gene has CDR1 SGHRS and CDR2 YFSETQ. V was pared by 0 bases and J by 11 bases, with 8 bases of the junction left unmatched.

Concerning this clone itself: The junction shows a germline mismatch at one end, possibly a read error. The V gene is TRBV2, the J gene TRBJ2-1, with 8 bases aligning to TRBD1. CDR1 and CDR2 (germline): SNHLY, FYNNEI. This CDR3 is 14 amino acids long. The CDR3 region has the DNA TGTGCCGGCAGCTGGGACAGGTCCTACAATGAGCAGTTCTTC. The encoded protein is CAGSWDRSYNEQFF.

This rearrangement joins TRBV6-5 to TRBJ1-1; 9 bases are a match to TRBD1. CDR1 is MNHEY and CDR2 is SVGAGI in the germline V gene. V lost 7 bases, J lost 4 bases, and 4 bases stayed unmatched. The CDR3 extends over 13 amino acids. The CDR3 DNA sequence: TGTGCCAGCAAGAGGGGACAGGGCACTGAAGCTTTCTTT. It codes for CASKRGQGTEAFF.

The chain couples TRBV5-1 to TRBJ2-5; D is perhaps TRBD1 (6 bases). Trimming took off 3 bases at V and 3 bases at J, with 9 bases between the two ends. Germline V gives CDR1 SGHRS, CDR2 YFSETQ. This CDR3 is built from 13 residues. The CDR3 spells CASSWNREETQYF. The CDR3 nucleotides read TGCGCCAGCAGCTGGAACAGGGAAGAGACCCAGTACTTC.

V and J are TRBV6-1 and TRBJ1-1; maybe TRBD1 (5 bases). CDR3 length equals 14 residues. Trimming took off 6 bases at V and 6 bases at J, with 17 bases between the two ends. The V gene's germline CDR1 is MNHNS and CDR2 SASEGT. The CDR3 loop is CASSETGGGSEAFF. CDR3 coding DNA: TGTGCCAGCAGCGAAACAGGCGGTGGCTCTGAAGCTTTCTTT.

The V gene is TRBV28, the J gene TRBJ1-5, with 7 bases fitting TRBD1. The CDR3 is made up of 18 amino acids. CDR1 is MDHEN and CDR2 is SYDVKM in the germline V gene. V lost 5 bases to trimming and J lost 0 bases; unmatched junction nucleotides: 13. The CDR3 coding sequence is TGTGCCAGCAGTCTTCCGGGACAGACTTCTTATAGCAATCAGCCCCAGCATTTT. Translating it yields CASSLPGQTSYSNQPQHF.

The chain joins TRBV7-2 to TRBJ2-3; tentative D call: TRBD2 (7 bases). In germline, CDR1 is SGHTA, CDR2 FQGNSA. V was trimmed by 5 bases and J by 5 bases, leaving 17 bases between them. The CDR3 extends over 15 amino acids. The CDR3 bases are TGTGCCAGCAGCCCCGCGGGGGCCTTCGGAGATACGCAGTATTTT. Translated: CASSPAGAFGDTQYF. Supplemented by reference TRBV7-2 and TRBJ2-3, the full variable domain reads GAGVSQSPSNKVTEKGKDVELRCDPISGHTALYWYRQSLGQGLEFLIYFQGNSAPDKSGLPSDRFSAERTGGSVSTLTIQRTQQEDSAVYLCASSPAGAFGDTQYFGPGTRLTVL.

The CDR3 region has the DNA TGTGCCAGCAGCTTGACGGGTGAGATCTACGAGCAGTACTTC. It is translated as CASSLTGEIYEQYF. The rearrangement uses TRBV5-6 and TRBJ2-5; D gene uncertain. With the DNA end fitting TRBJ2-7 better, the J assignment may be wrong. Looked up from germline, CDR1 is SGHDT and CDR2 is YYEEEE. CDR3 length: 14 amino acids.

Only one count was recorded for this clone. The chain uses TRBV19 and TRBJ1-2, with 8 nucleotides matching TRBD1. The CDR3 has 13 amino acids. Germline CDR1 and CDR2: LNHDA and SQIVND (reference sequence). Trimming took 8 bases from V and 8 from J; bases not matched to a gene: 10. This chain's CDR3 is CASESRGREGYTF. The DNA of the CDR3 is TGTGCCAGTGAAAGCAGGGGGCGGGAAGGCTACACCTTC.

This chain uses TRBV2 with TRBJ2-1; TRBD1 aligns across 7 bases. With 4 bases clipped from V and 9 bases from J, the junction kept 9 bases outside the gene matches. Germline CDR1 reads SNHLY; CDR2 reads FYNNEI. The CDR3 totals 14 residues. CDR3 in DNA: TGTGCCAGCAGTGGGACAGGCGGGTATGGTGAGCAGTTCTTC. Residues: CASSGTGGYGEQFF.

The V and J genes are TRBV27 and TRBJ1-2, with a tentative D call TRBD1 (6 bases). The length of the CDR3 is 14 residues. From germline, CDR1 is MNHEY and CDR2 SMNVEV (reference sequence). V lost 5 bases and J 2 bases, leaving 12 bases between the germline ends. In nucleotides, the CDR3 is TGTGCCAGCAGTCTCCCGGACAGCAACTATGGCTACACCTTC. Protein sequence: CASSLPDSNYGYTF.

This chain uses TRBV15 with TRBJ1-2; no clear D gene. Trimming pared 0 bases from V and 5 bases from J, leaving 7 bases between. CDR1 and CDR2 from the germline V gene are LNHNV and YYDKDF (reference sequence). This CDR3 comprises 13 residues. CDR3 region: CATSRDRRYGYTF. CDR3 nucleotides: TGTGCCACCAGCAGAGATCGCAGATATGGCTACACCTTC.

The CDR3 DNA follows: TGTGCCAGCATCGAGTGGGGCTCACTTATCTCCTACGAGCAGTACTTC. This encodes CASIEWGSLISYEQYF. The V and J genes are TRBV2 and TRBJ2-7; D may be TRBD1 (5 bases). CDR1 SNHLY and CDR2 FYNNEI come from the germline V gene. This CDR3 contains 16 residues. With 7 bases removed from V and 0 bases from J, the gap between germline ends came to 19 bases.

In DNA form, the CDR3 reads TGTGCCTGCCAGACACCACGCTATGGCTACACCTTC. It is translated as CACQTPRYGYTF. The rearrangement links TRBV30 to TRBJ1-2; D uncertain. Trimming shortened V by 6 bases and J by 4 bases, and 12 bases separated the two germline ends. CDR1 is GTSNPN and CDR2 is SVGIG in the germline V gene (reference sequence). CDR3 length: 12 residues.

For the CDR3, the DNA is TGTGCCAGTGCCCAGCTCCACCCCAGGTGGCGGCCCCAGCATTTT. This translates into CASAQLHPRWRPQHF. The V call is TRBV19, the J call TRBJ1-5, with no clear D. Germline CDR1 reads LNHDA; CDR2 reads SQIVND (reference sequence). V lost 8 bases, J lost 9 bases, and 23 bases lay in between. The CDR3 covers 15 residues.

The sample holds one count of this clone. Compared with germline, one end of the junction differs, possibly owing to a read error. This chain connects TRBV7-9 to TRBJ1-5; 7 bases fit TRBD1. Germline values: CDR1 SEHNR, CDR2 FQNEAQ (reference sequence). CDR3 size: 17 residues. CDR3 amino acids: CSSSSTTGTVINQPQHF. The CDR3 DNA reads as TGTTCCAGCAGCAGTACTACCGGGACAGTCATCAATCAGCCCCAGCATTTT.

In its sample, this clone was seen a few times. This chain uses TRBV6-6 with TRBJ1-2; D possibly corresponds to TRBD1 (6 bases). The CDR3 covers 13 residues. Trimming cost V 7 bases and J 7 bases, with 16 bases left between them. The germline CDR1 and CDR2 sequences are MNHNY and SVGAGI (reference sequence). The CDR3 region has the DNA TGTGCCAGCATGCGAGGGGGTGTCAGTGGCTACACCTTC. Residues: CASMRGGVSGYTF.

The chain carries TRBV29-1 and TRBJ2-3; TRBD2 matches at 7 bases. Germline V gene sequence: CDR1 SQVTM, CDR2 ANQGSEA. CDR3 size: 13 residues. Trimming cost V 5 bases and J 0 bases; bases outside gene matches: 2. The DNA of the CDR3 is TGCAGCGTTCGGGGGGAGAGCACAGATACGCAGTATTTT. The encoded protein is CSVRGESTDTQYF.

This chain links TRBV30 with TRBJ1-6, with D maybe TRBD1 (5 bases). In germline, CDR1 is GTSNPN, CDR2 SVGIG (reference sequence). The CDR3 totals 14 residues. Trimming took off 3 bases at V and 5 bases at J, with 11 bases between the two ends. CDR3 nucleotides: TGTGCCTGGAGCGGGGGGGGAGATAATTCACCCCTCCACTTT. Its translation: CAWSGGGDNSPLHF.

The chain recombines TRBV18 with TRBJ1-1, with D tentatively TRBD1 (5 bases). The V end was cut by 2 bases, the J end by 5 bases, with 15 bases between. The CDR3 contains 15 residues. The germline CDR1 and CDR2 sequences are KGHSH and LQKENI. The CDR3 nucleotides are TGTGCCAGCTCACCAACGGGGGAGAGAGAGACTGAAGCTTTCTTT. It codes for CASSPTGERETEAFF.